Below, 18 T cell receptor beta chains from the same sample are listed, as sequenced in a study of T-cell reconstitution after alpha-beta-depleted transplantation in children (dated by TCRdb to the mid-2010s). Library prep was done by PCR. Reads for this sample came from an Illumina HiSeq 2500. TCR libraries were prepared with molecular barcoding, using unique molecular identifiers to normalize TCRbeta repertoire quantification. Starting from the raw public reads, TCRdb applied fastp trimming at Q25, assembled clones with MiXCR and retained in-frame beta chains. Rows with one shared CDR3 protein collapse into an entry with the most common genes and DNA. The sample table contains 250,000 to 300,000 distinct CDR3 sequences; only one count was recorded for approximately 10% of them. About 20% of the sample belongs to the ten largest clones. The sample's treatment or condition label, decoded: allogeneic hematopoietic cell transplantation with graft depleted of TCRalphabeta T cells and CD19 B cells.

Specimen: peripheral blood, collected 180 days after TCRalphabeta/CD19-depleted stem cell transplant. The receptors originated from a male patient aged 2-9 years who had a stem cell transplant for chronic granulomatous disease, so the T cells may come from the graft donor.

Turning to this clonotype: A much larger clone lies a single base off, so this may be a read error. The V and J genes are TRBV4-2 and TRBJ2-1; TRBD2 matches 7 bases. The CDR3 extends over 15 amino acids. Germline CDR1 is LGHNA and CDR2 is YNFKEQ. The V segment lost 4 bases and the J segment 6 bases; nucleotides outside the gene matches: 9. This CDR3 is CASSRDGGSSNEQFF. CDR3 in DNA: TGTGCCAGCAGCCGAGACGGCGGGAGTAGCAATGAGCAGTTCTTC.

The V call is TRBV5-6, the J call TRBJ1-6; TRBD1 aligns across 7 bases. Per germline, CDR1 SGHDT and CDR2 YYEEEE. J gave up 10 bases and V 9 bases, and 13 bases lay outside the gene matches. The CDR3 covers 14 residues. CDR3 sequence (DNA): TGTGCCATGGGCTTGGGGACAGCTTCCTCACCCCTCCACTTT. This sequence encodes CAMGLGTASSPLHF.

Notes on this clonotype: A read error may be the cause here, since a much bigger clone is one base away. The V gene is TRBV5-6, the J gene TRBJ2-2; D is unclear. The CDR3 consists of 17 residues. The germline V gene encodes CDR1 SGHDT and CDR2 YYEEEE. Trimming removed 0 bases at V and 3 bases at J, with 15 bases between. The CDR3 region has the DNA TGTGCCAGCAGCTTGGGGCTTGAAAACATAGACACCGGGGAGCTGTTTTTT. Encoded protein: CASSLGLENIDTGELFF.

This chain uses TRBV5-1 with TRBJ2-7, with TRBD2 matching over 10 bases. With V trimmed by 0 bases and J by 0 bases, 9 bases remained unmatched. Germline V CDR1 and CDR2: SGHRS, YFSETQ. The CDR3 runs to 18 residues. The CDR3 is CASSLVPVSGRSSYEQYF. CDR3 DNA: TGCGCCAGCAGCTTGGTTCCGGTTAGCGGGAGGAGCTCCTACGAGCAGTACTTC.

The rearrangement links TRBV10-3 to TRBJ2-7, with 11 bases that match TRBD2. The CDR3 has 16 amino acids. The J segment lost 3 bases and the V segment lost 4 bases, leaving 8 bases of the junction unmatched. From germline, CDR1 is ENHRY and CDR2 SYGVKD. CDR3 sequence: CAISGNTSGGNYEQYF. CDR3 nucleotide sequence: TGTGCCATCAGTGGGAACACTAGCGGGGGAAACTACGAGCAGTACTTC.

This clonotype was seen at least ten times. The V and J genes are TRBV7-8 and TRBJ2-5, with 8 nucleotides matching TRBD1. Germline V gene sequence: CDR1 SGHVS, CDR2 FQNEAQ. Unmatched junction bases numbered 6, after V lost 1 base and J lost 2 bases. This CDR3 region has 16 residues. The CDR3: CASSLVGTGYQETQYF. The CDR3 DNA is TGTGCCAGCAGCTTAGTAGGGACAGGTTATCAAGAGACCCAGTACTTC.

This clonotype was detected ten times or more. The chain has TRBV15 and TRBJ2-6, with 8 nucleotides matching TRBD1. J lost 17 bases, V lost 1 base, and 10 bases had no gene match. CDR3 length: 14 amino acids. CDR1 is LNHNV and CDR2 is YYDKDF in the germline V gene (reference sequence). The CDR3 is CATSRAQTGARLTF. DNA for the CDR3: TGTGCCACCAGCAGAGCCCAGACAGGGGCCCGGTTGACTTTC.

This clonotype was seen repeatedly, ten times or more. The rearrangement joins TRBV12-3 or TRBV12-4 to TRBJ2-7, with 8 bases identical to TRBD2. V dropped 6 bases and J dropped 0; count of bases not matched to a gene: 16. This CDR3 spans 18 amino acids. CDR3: CASRRPGLAGRSSYEQYF. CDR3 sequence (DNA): TGTGCCAGCAGGCGTCCGGGTCTAGCGGGCCGAAGCTCCTACGAGCAGTACTTC.

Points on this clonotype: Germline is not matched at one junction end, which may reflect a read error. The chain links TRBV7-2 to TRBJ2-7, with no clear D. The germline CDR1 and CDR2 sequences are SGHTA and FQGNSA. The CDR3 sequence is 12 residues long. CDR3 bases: TGTGCCATCAGCTATTGCGCGGACGAGCAGTACTTC. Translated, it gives CAISYCADEQYF.

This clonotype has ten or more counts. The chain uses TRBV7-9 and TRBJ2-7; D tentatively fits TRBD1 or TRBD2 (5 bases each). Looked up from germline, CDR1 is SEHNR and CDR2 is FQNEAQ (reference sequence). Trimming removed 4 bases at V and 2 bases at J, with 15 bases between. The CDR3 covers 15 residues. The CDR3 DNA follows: TGTGCCAGCAGCTGGGGACCGACGAGGCCCTACGAGCAGTACTTC. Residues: CASSWGPTRPYEQYF.

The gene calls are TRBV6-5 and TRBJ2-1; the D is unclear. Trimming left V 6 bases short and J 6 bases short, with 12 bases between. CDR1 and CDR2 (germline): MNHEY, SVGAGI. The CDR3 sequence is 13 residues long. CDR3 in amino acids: CASSPSTPNEQFF. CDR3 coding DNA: TGTGCCAGCAGCCCCTCAACCCCCAATGAGCAGTTCTTC.

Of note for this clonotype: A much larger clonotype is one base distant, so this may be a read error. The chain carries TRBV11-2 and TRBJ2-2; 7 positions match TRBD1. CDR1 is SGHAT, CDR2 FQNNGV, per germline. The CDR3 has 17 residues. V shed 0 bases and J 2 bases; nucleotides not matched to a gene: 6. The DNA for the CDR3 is TGTGCCAGCAGCTTAGATGGGACAGCCTTTAACACCGGGGAGCTGTTTTTT. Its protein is CASSLDGTAFNTGELFF.

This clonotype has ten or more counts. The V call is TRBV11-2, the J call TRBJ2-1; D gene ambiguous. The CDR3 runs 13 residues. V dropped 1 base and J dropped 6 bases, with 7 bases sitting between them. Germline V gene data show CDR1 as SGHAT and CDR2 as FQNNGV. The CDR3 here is CASSLVWFNEQFF. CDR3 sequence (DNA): TGTGCCAGCAGCTTAGTATGGTTCAATGAGCAGTTCTTC.

CDR3 loop: CASSLAGLNEQFF. CDR3 in DNA: TGTGCCAGCAGTTTAGCGGGCCTCAATGAGCAGTTCTTC. The chain joins TRBV12-3 or TRBV12-4 to TRBJ2-1; D gene unclear. Trimming took off 0 bases at V and 6 bases at J, with 6 bases between the two ends. CDR3 size: 13 residues.

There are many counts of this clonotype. The CDR3 spells CASSQEVGLATDTQYF. CDR3 bases: TGTGCCAGCAGCCAAGAAGTGGGACTAGCCACAGATACGCAGTATTTT. V and J are TRBV14 and TRBJ2-3, with 9 nucleotides matching TRBD2. CDR1 SGHDN and CDR2 FVKESK come from the germline V gene. CDR3 size: 16 residues. After removal of 0 bases from V and 2 bases from J, the junction contained 3 bases not matched to a gene.

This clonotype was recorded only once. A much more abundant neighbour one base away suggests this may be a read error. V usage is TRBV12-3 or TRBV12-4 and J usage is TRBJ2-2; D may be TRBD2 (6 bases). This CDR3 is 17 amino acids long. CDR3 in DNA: TGTCCCAGCAGTTTTGGGCAGGGACTGAAAAACTCCGGGGAGCTGTTTTTT. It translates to CPSSFGQGLKNSGELFF.

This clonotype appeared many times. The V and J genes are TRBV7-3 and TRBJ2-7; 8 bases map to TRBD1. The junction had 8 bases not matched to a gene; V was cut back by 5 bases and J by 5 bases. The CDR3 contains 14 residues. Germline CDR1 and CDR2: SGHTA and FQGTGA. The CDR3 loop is CASSDPDRGNEQYF. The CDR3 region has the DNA TGTGCCAGCAGCGACCCCGACAGGGGAAACGAGCAGTACTTC.

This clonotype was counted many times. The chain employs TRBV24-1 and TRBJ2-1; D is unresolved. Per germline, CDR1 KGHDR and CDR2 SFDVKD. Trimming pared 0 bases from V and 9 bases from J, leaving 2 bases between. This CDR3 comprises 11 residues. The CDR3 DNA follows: TGTGCCACCAGTGATTTGTCTGAGCAGTTCTTC. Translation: CATSDLSEQFF.